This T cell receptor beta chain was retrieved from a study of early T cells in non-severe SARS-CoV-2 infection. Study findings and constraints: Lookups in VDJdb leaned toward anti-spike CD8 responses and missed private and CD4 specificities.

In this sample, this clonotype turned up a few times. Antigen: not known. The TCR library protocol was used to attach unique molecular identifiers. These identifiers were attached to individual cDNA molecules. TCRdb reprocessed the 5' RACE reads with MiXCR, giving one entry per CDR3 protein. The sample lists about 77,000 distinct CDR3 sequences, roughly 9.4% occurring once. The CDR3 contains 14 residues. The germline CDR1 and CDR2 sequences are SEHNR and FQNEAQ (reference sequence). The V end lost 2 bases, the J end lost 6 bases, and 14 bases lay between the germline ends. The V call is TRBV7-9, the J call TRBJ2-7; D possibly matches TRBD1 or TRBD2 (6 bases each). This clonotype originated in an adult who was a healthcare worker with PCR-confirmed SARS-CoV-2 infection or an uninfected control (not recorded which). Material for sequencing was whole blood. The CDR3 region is CASSLTSPGAEQYF. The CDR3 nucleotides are TGTGCCAGCAGCTTAACTAGCCCGGGGGCCGAGCAGTACTTC.